The 27 T cell receptor beta chains presented below share a single source sample, sequenced in a study of T-cell memory formation after mild COVID-19. TCRdb redid the calling of the 5' RACE reads with MiXCR, one entry per CDR3 protein. The sample includes about 270,000 distinct CDR3 sequences, around 16% of them seen just once. The specimen was PBMCs or a T cell subset sorted from them (not recorded which). Receptors originate from a man in his late teens or twenties who had mild COVID-19 (a few samples of this study predate the infection). Cell type and time point are not known.

This clonotype has a count of ten or more. This chain joins TRBV4-2 and TRBJ2-7; D possibly corresponds to TRBD2 (6 bases). V dropped 4 bases and J dropped 2 bases, with 15 bases sitting between them. Germline V gene data show CDR1 as LGHNA and CDR2 as YNFKEQ. This CDR3 has 15 residues. The CDR3, as DNA: TGTGCCAGCAGCCCCGGGACTGGGGACCCCTACGAGCAGTACTTC. Encoded protein: CASSPGTGDPYEQYF.

The rearrangement joins TRBV18 to TRBJ2-3; either TRBD1 or TRBD2 may supply D (6 bases each). The germline V gene encodes CDR1 KGHSH and CDR2 LQKENI. V was trimmed by 3 bases and J by 2 bases, leaving 12 bases between them. This CDR3 region has 15 residues. This CDR3 reads CASSPLGGLTDTQYF. DNA for the CDR3: TGTGCCAGCTCACCCTTAGGGGGGCTCACAGATACGCAGTATTTT.

The genes are TRBV11-2 and TRBJ2-5; D is undetermined. V lost 2 bases and J 2 bases, leaving 6 bases between the germline ends. The germline gives CDR1 SGHAT, CDR2 FQNNGV. The CDR3 has 13 residues. CDR3 in DNA: TGTGCCAGCAGCTTATGGAGTCAAGAGACCCAGTACTTC. It codes for CASSLWSQETQYF.

This clonotype showed up just once. A read error is possible here, since a much larger clone lies one base away. V gene TRBV28 combines with J gene TRBJ2-3, with D tentatively TRBD2 (6 bases). From germline, CDR1 is MDHEN and CDR2 SYDVKM. The germline V and J ends were trimmed by 3 bases and 8 bases, with 9 bases remaining between them. This CDR3 is built from 12 residues. The CDR3 DNA follows: TGTGCCAGCAGTTTGGGGGGTCTTACGCAGTATTTT. Translating it yields CASSLGGLTQYF.

In this sample, this clonotype turned up a few times. The V gene is TRBV10-3, the J gene TRBJ2-3; 12 bases fit TRBD1. The CDR3 is 17 amino acids. Germline V gene data show CDR1 as ENHRY and CDR2 as SYGVKD. V gave up 6 bases and J gave up 1 base; unmatched junction bases: 8. The CDR3 loop is CAIRTGQGAHGTDTQYF. The CDR3 DNA sequence: TGTGCCATCAGAACGGGACAGGGGGCGCATGGCACAGATACGCAGTATTTT.

This clonotype was detected a few times. The V and J genes are TRBV11-2 and TRBJ2-4, with TRBD2 matching over 8 bases. The CDR3 is made up of 15 amino acids. Germline values: CDR1 SGHAT, CDR2 FQNNGV. The V gene end was trimmed by 5 bases and the J gene end by 4 bases; junction bases not matched to a gene: 7. CDR3 sequence reads: CASSARGGTKNIQYF. The CDR3 DNA reads as TGTGCCAGCAGCGCCCGCGGGGGGACGAAAAACATTCAGTACTTC.

This clonotype came up a few times. This rearrangement joins TRBV10-3 to TRBJ2-7, with TRBD2 identical over 9 bases. J was trimmed by 0 bases and V by 9 bases; bases with no gene match: 3. Per germline, CDR1 ENHRY and CDR2 SYGVKD. The CDR3 spans 13 residues. The CDR3 loop is CAMASGDSYEQYF. The CDR3 DNA reads as TGTGCCATGGCTAGCGGGGACTCCTACGAGCAGTACTTC.

Only a few counts were recorded for this clonotype. This chain joins TRBV12-3 or TRBV12-4 and TRBJ2-7; tentative D call: TRBD1 (6 bases). There are 12 residues in the CDR3. V was pared by 3 bases and J by 6 bases, with 9 bases between. CDR3 loop: CASSFDRREQYV. The CDR3 coding sequence is TGTGCCAGCAGTTTCGACAGGCGCGAGCAGTACGTC.

V gene TRBV12-3 or TRBV12-4 combines with J gene TRBJ2-2, with D unresolved. Trimming took off 6 bases at V and 5 bases at J, with 13 bases between the two ends. The CDR3 runs 14 residues. The CDR3 loop is CASSPQNGTGELFF. The DNA of the CDR3 is TGTGCCAGCAGCCCGCAGAATGGGACCGGGGAGCTGTTTTTT.

The chain uses TRBV6-6 and TRBJ2-7, with D unresolved. This CDR3 has 12 amino acids. From germline, CDR1 is MNHNY and CDR2 SVGAGI (reference sequence). Trimming took off 4 bases at V and 9 bases at J, with 13 bases between the two ends. CDR3 bases: TGTGCCAGCAGTTCCGGATCTACGGTGCAGTACGTC. As protein: CASSSGSTVQYV.

This clonotype was counted between two and nine times. The J gene is TRBJ2-2, the V gene TRBV2, with 10 bases identical to TRBD1. V trimming: 7 bases; J trimming: 5 bases; junction bases outside the gene matches: 7. Germline CDR1 and CDR2: SNHLY and FYNNEI. The CDR3 extends over 15 amino acids. The CDR3 sequence: CASTDDRGQTGELFF. CDR3 DNA sequence: TGTGCCAGCACCGATGACAGGGGGCAGACCGGGGAGCTGTTTTTT.

This clonotype was detected ten times or more. J is TRBJ1-2 and V is TRBV29-1; 9 bases are shared with TRBD1. The CDR3 sequence is 13 residues long. V trimming: 7 bases; J trimming: 8 bases; junction bases outside the gene matches: 11. CDR1 and CDR2 from the germline V gene are SQVTM and ANQGSEA. The CDR3 loop reads CSADPQQGAGYTF. DNA of the CDR3: TGCAGCGCTGACCCCCAACAGGGGGCGGGCTACACCTTC.

There are many counts of this clonotype. The chain employs TRBV4-1 and TRBJ2-7; maybe TRBD1 (6 bases). Germline V CDR1 and CDR2: MGHRA, YSYEKL. CDR3 size: 15 residues. V was pared by 4 bases and J by 6 bases, with 19 bases between. This CDR3 is CASSPGGGRGAEQYV. CDR3 nucleotides: TGCGCCAGCAGCCCCGGTGGGGGCAGGGGAGCCGAGCAGTACGTC.

This clonotype was counted only a few times. This CDR3 is CASSLVPDRDYGYTF. The CDR3 nucleotides are TGTGCCAGCAGCTTAGTACCGGACAGGGACTATGGCTACACCTTC. The V and J genes are TRBV7-2 and TRBJ1-2, with 8 bases that match TRBD1. Germline V gene data show CDR1 as SGHTA and CDR2 as FQGNSA. The CDR3 runs 15 residues. Trimming at V came to 1 base and at J to 3 bases, leaving 4 bases not matched to a gene.

This chain's CDR3 is CASSLRRFSRQGRNSGELFF. The DNA for the CDR3 is TGTGCCAGCAGTCTCCGTCGGTTTAGCCGGCAGGGGAGAAATTCCGGGGAGCTGTTTTTT. V and J are TRBV27 and TRBJ2-2; possible D gene TRBD1, 6 bases. The CDR3 totals 20 residues. Germline values: CDR1 MNHEY, CDR2 SMNVEV (reference sequence). Trimming removed 5 bases from V and 6 bases from J, with 31 bases in between.

The chain is built from TRBV7-2 and TRBJ1-1, with D tentatively TRBD1 (5 bases). The CDR3 has 15 amino acids. Germline values: CDR1 SGHTA, CDR2 FQGNSA. Trimming cost V 3 bases and J 1 base, with 12 bases left between them. CDR3 region: CASSLLLGRNTEAFF. CDR3 nucleotide sequence: TGTGCCAGCAGCTTGTTACTGGGACGGAACACTGAAGCTTTCTTT.

This clonotype was picked up a small number of times. This chain uses TRBV20-1 with TRBJ2-5; the D gene is possibly TRBD2 (5 bases). V lost 5 bases and J lost 0, with 10 bases in between. Germline CDR1 and CDR2: DFQATT and SNEGSKA (reference sequence). This CDR3 comprises 13 residues. CDR3 coding DNA: TGCAGTGCTGGAGGACGGGACCAAGAGACCCAGTACTTC. Translated: CSAGGRDQETQYF.

This clonotype has ten or more counts. The CDR3 protein is CASSARQGEAYEQYF. The CDR3 coding sequence is TGCGCCAGCAGCGCCCGACAGGGGGAGGCCTACGAGCAGTACTTC. The rearrangement links TRBV5-1 to TRBJ2-7; TRBD1 matches 9 bases. CDR3 length: 15 residues. The V and J ends lost 4 bases and 2 bases, in that order; junction bases with no gene match: 7. The V gene's germline CDR1 is SGHRS and CDR2 YFSETQ.

CDR3 in amino acids: CASSLEGPVGIDEQYF. The CDR3 region has the DNA TGTGCCAGCAGTTTAGAGGGTCCAGTAGGGATCGACGAGCAGTACTTC. V and J are TRBV12-3 or TRBV12-4 and TRBJ2-7; D not certain. V was pared by 1 base and J by 5 bases, with 18 bases between. The CDR3 extends over 16 amino acids.

The chain joins TRBV18 to TRBJ1-2; possible D gene TRBD1, 5 bases. V lost 2 bases to trimming and J lost 8 bases, with 12 bases between them. Germline CDR1 is KGHSH and CDR2 is LQKENI. The CDR3 is 13 residues long. The CDR3 coding sequence is TGTGCCAGCTCACCATCCGACAGCAGGGGCTACACCTTC. It yields the protein CASSPSDSRGYTF.

For the CDR3, the DNA is TGTGCCAGCACCCCAGGGGGGACAGGGGACGAGCAGTACTTC. It translates to CASTPGGTGDEQYF. This chain connects TRBV6-1 to TRBJ2-7; TRBD1 agrees at 10 bases. There are 14 residues in the CDR3. With V trimmed by 7 bases and J by 5 bases, 8 bases remained unmatched. Germline V gene data show CDR1 as MNHNS and CDR2 as SASEGT.

The chain is built from TRBV29-1 and TRBJ1-1; 8 bases line up with TRBD1. Germline trimming cut 7 bases from V and 5 bases from J; bases unmatched to any gene: 6. The germline V gene has CDR1 SQVTM and CDR2 ANQGSEA. The CDR3 is 12 amino acids. CDR3 coding DNA: TGCAGCGCCGGACAGGGTGGGACTGAAGCTTTCTTT. Translated, it gives CSAGQGGTEAFF.

This rearrangement joins TRBV6-5 to TRBJ1-6; D might be TRBD1 (6 bases). Germline CDR1 and CDR2: MNHEY and SVGAGI. V was shortened by 6 bases and J by 1 base, with 16 bases between the two germline ends. The CDR3 has 17 amino acids. The CDR3 reads CASRAPGVGSYNSPLHF. CDR3 in DNA: TGTGCCAGCAGGGCTCCAGGGGTCGGGTCCTATAATTCACCCCTCCACTTT.

V and J are TRBV11-2 and TRBJ2-3; TRBD2 aligns across 8 bases. This CDR3 is built from 16 residues. From germline, CDR1 is SGHAT and CDR2 FQNNGV. Unmatched junction bases numbered 7, after V lost 3 bases and J lost 2 bases. The CDR3 nucleotides are TGTGCCAGCAGCTTGGATCCGGGGGGGATCACAGATACGCAGTATTTT. It specifies CASSLDPGGITDTQYF.

This clonotype came up a few times. This chain connects TRBV11-2 to TRBJ2-1; 14 bases are a match to TRBD2. The V and J ends lost 3 bases and 10 bases, in that order; junction bases with no gene match: 5. Per the germline V gene, CDR1 is SGHAT and CDR2 is FQNNGV. This CDR3 has 15 residues. The CDR3 DNA reads TGTGCCAGCAGCTTCGGACTAGCGGGGGGCTTCGAGCAGTTCTTC. Amino acids: CASSFGLAGGFEQFF.

This clonotype was seen a handful of times. The chain employs TRBV4-2 and TRBJ2-3, with 8 bases lining up with TRBD1. The CDR3 covers 14 residues. The germline V gene encodes CDR1 LGHNA and CDR2 YNFKEQ. The J segment lost 5 bases and the V segment lost 4 bases, leaving 5 bases of the junction unmatched. CDR3 nucleotide sequence: TGTGCCAGCAGCCGCGGGACAGGCCAAGATACGCAGTATTTT. It is translated as CASSRGTGQDTQYF.

This clonotype has a handful of counts. V gene TRBV3-2 combines with J gene TRBJ2-6; TRBD2 reflects the table's D call only, with no check against the DNA. TRBV3-2 is designated a pseudogene. The CDR3 has 17 residues. This chain's CDR3 is CASSPGLAGAGANVLTF. The CDR3 nucleotides are TGTGCCAGCAGCCCAGGACTAGCGGGGGCTGGGGCCAACGTCCTGACTTTC.